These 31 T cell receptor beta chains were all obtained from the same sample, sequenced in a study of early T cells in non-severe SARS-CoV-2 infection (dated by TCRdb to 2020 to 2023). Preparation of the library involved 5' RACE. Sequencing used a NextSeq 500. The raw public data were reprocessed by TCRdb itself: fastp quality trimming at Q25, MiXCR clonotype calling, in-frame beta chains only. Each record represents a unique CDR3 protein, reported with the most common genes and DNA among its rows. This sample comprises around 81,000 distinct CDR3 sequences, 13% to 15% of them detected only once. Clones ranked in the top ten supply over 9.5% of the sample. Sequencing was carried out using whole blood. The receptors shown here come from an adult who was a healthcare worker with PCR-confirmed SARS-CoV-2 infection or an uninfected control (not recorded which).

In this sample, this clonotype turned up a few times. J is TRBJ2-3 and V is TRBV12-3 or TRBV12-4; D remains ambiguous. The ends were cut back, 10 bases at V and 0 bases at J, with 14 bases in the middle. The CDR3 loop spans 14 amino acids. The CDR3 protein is CAITDGPSTDTQYF. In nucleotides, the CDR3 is TGTGCCATCACGGACGGTCCTAGCACAGATACGCAGTATTTT.

CDR3 DNA sequence: TGTGCCAGCAGCTTAGCTGCGGGGCCAGATACGCAGTATTTT. It is translated as CASSLAAGPDTQYF. V usage is TRBV7-2 and J usage is TRBJ2-3, with a possible D match to TRBD2 (6 bases). The V gene's germline CDR1 is SGHTA and CDR2 FQGNSA. V lost 0 bases and J 4 bases, leaving 8 bases between the germline ends. The CDR3 covers 14 residues.

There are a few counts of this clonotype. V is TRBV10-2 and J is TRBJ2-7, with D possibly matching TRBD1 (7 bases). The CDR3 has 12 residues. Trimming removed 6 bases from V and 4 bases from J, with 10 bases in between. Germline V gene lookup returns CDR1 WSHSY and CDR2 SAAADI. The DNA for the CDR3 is TGCGCCAGCAGGACAGGGAGGTACGAGCAGTACTTC. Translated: CASRTGRYEQYF.

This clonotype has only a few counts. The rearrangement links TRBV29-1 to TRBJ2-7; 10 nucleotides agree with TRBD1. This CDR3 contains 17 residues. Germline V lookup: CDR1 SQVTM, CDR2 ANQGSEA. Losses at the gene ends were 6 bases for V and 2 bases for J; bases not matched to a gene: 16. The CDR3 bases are TGCAGCGTGGTCCCAAGCAACCCGGGACAGGGGCCCTACGAGCAGTACTTC. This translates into CSVVPSNPGQGPYEQYF.

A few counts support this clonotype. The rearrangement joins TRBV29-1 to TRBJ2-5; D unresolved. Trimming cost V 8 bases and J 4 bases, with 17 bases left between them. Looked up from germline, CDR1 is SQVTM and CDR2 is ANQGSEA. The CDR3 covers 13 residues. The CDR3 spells CSLASGNLETQYF. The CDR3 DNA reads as TGCAGCCTCGCGTCTGGCAACCTAGAGACCCAGTACTTC.

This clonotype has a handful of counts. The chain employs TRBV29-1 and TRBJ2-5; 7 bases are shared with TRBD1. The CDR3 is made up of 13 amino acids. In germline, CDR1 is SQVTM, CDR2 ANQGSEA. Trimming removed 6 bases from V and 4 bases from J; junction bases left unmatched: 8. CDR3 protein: CSVAEQGLETQYF. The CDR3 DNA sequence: TGCAGCGTAGCAGAACAGGGGCTAGAGACCCAGTACTTC.

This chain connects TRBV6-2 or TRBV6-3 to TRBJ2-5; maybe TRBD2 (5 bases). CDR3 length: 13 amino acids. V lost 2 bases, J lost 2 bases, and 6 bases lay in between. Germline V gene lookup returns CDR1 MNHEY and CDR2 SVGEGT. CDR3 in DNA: TGTGCCAGCAGTTACCGGGAACAAGAGACCCAGTACTTC. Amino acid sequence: CASSYREQETQYF.

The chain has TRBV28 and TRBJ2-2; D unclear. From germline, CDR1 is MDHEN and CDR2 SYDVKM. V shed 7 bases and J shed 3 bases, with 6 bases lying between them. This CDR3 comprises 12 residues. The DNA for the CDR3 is TGTGCCAGCATGGCAGACACCGGGGAGCTGTTTTTT. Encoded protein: CASMADTGELFF.

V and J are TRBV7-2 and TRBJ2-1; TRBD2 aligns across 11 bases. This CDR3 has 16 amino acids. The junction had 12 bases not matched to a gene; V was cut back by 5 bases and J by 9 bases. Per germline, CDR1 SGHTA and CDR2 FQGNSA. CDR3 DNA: TGTGCCAGCAGCCAAGGGCTAGCGGGGGGTCGAGGTGAGCAGTTCTTC. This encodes CASSQGLAGGRGEQFF.

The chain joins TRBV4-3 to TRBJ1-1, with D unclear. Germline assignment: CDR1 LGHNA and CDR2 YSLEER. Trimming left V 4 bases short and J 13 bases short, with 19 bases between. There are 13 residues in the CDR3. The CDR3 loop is CASSLRLGVAVFF. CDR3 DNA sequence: TGCGCCAGCAGCCTCCGCCTTGGGGTCGCTGTTTTCTTT.

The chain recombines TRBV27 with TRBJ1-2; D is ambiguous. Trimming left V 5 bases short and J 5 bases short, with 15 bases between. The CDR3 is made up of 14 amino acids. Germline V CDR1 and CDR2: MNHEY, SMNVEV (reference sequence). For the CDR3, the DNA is TGTGCCAGCAGTCCCGCTGAGGTACTTTATGGCTACACCTTC. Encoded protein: CASSPAEVLYGYTF.

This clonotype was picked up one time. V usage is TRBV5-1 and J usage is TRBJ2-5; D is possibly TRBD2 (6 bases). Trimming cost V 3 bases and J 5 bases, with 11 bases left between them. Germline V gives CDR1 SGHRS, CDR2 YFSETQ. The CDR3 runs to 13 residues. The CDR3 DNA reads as TGCGCCAGCAGCTGGGGGGACGAGGAGACCCAGTACTTC. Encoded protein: CASSWGDEETQYF.

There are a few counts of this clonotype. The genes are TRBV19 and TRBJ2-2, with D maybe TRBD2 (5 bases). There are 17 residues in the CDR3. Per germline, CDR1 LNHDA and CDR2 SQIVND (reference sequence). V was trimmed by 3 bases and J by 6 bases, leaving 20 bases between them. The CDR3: CASSIVVGLRGPGELFF. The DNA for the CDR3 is TGTGCCAGTAGTATTGTAGTCGGGCTGAGAGGGCCCGGGGAGCTGTTTTTT.

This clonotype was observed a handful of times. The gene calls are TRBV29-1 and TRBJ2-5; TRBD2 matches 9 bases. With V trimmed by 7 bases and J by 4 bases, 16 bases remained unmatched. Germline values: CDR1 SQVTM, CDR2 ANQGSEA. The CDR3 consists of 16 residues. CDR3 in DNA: TGCAGCGCTGGGGTCGACGGACTAGCGAAGGGAGAGACCCAGTACTTC. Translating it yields CSAGVDGLAKGETQYF.

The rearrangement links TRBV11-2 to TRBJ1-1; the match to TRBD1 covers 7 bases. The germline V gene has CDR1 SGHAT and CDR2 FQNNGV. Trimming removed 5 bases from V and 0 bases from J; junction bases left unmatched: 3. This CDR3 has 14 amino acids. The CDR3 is CASSPRGVNTEAFF. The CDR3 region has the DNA TGTGCCAGCAGCCCCAGGGGGGTGAACACTGAAGCTTTCTTT. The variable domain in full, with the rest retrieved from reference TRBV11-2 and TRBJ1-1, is EAGVAQSPRYKIIEKRQSVAFWCNPISGHATLYWYQQILGQGPKLLIQFQNNGVVDDSQLPKDRFSAERLKGVDSTLKIQPAKLEDSAVYLCASSPRGVNTEAFFGQGTRLTVV.

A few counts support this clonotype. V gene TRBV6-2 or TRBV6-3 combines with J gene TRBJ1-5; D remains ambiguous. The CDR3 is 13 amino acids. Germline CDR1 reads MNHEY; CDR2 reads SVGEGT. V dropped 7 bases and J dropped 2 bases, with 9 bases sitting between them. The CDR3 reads CASKPDGNQPQHF. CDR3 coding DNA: TGTGCCAGCAAGCCGGACGGCAATCAGCCCCAGCATTTT.

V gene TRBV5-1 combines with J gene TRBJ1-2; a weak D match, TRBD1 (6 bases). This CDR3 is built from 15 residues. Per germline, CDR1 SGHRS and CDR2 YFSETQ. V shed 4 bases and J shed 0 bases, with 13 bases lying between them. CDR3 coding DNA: TGCGCCAGCAGCCCGAAGACAGGACCTAACTATGGCTACACCTTC. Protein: CASSPKTGPNYGYTF.

CDR3 amino acids: CASSQVGSSNYGYTF. The CDR3 region has the DNA TGTGCCAGCAGCCAAGTAGGCAGCTCTAACTATGGCTACACCTTC. The V and J genes are TRBV3-1 and TRBJ1-2, with no clear D. V was shortened by 1 base and J by 0 bases, with 9 bases between the two germline ends. Germline CDR1 and CDR2: LGHDT and YNNKEL (reference sequence). This CDR3 contains 15 residues.

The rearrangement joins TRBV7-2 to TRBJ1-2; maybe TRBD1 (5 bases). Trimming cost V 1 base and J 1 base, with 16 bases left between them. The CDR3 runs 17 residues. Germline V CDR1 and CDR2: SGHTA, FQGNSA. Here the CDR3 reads CASSLDAHRNYNYGYTF. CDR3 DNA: TGTGCCAGCAGCTTAGATGCACACAGGAACTATAACTATGGCTACACCTTC. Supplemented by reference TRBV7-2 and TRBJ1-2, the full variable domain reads GAGVSQSPSNKVTEKGKDVELRCDPISGHTALYWYRQSLGQGLEFLIYFQGNSAPDKSGLPSDRFSAERTGGSVSTLTIQRTQQEDSAVYLCASSLDAHRNYNYGYTFGSGTRLTVV.

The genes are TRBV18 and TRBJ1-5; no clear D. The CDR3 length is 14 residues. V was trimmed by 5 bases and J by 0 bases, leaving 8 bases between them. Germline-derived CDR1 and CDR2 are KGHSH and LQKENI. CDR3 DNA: TGTGCCAGCTCATCGGATTATAGCAATCAGCCCCAGCATTTT. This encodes CASSSDYSNQPQHF.

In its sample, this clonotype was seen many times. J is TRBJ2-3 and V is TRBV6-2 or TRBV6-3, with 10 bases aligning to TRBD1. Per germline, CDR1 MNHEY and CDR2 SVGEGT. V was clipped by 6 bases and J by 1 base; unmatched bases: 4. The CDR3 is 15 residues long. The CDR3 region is CASRDGTGGTDTQYF. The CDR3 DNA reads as TGTGCCAGCAGGGACGGGACAGGGGGCACAGATACGCAGTATTTT.

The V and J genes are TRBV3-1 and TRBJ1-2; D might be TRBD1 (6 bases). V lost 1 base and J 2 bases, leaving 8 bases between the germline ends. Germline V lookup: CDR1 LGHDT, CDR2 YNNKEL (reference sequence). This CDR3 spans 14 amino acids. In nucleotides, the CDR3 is TGTGCCAGCAGCCAAGTAGGGGGGAACTATGGCTACACCTTC. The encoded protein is CASSQVGGNYGYTF.

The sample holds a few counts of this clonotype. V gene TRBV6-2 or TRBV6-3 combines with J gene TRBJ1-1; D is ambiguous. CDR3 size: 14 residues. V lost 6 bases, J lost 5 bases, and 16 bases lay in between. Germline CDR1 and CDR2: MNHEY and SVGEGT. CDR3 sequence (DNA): TGTGCCAGCAGAGATGGTAGGGCAGGTACTGAAGCTTTCTTT. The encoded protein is CASRDGRAGTEAFF.

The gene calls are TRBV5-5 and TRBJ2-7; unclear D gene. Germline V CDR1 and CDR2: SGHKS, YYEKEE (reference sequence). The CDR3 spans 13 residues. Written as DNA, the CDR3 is TGTCGCAGCAGTTTGAGTTTAACCTACGAGCAGTACTTC. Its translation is CRSSLSLTYEQYF.

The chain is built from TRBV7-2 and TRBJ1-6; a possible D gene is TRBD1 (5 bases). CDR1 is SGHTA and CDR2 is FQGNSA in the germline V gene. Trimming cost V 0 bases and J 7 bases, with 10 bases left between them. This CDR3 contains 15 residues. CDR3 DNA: TGTGCCAGCAGCTTAGCGCCAAGGGGCAATTCACCCCTCCACTTT. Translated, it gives CASSLAPRGNSPLHF.

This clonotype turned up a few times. The CDR3 spells CASSPQVNTEAFF. The CDR3 DNA reads TGTGCCAGCAGCCCCCAGGTGAACACTGAAGCTTTCTTT. This sequence joins TRBV7-2 and TRBJ1-1; no clear D gene. The CDR3 is made up of 13 amino acids. Looked up from germline, CDR1 is SGHTA and CDR2 is FQGNSA. Trimming stripped 5 bases from V and 0 bases from J, with 7 bases between.

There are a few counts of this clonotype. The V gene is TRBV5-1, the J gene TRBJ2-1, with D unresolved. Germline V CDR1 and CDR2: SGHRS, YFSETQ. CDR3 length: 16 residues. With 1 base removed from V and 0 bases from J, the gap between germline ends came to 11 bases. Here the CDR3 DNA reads TGCGCCAGCAGCTTGAGGCGCAAACTCTCCTACAATGAGCAGTTCTTC. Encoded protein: CASSLRRKLSYNEQFF.

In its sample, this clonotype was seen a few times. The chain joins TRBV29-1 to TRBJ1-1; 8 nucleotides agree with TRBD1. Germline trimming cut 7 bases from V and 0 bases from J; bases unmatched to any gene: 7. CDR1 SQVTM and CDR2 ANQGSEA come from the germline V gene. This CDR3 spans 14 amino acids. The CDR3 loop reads CSAARQGLNTEAFF. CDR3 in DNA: TGCAGCGCGGCAAGACAGGGGCTGAACACTGAAGCTTTCTTT.

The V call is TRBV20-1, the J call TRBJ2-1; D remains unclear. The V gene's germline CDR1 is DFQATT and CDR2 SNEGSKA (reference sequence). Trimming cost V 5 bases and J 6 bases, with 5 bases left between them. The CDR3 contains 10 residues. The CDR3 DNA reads TGCAGTGCTTGGGTCAATGAGCAGTTCTTC. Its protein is CSAWVNEQFF.

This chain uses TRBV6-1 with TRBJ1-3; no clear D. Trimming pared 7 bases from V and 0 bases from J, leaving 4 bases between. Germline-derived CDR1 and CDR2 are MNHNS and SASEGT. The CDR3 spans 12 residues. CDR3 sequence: CASIRSGNTIYF. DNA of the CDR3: TGTGCCAGCATCCGCTCTGGAAACACCATATATTTT.

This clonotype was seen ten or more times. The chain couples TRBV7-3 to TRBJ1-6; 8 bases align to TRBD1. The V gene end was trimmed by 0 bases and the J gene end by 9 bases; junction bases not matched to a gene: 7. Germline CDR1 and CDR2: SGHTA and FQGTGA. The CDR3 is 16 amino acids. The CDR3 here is CASSLTGQGTGSPLHF. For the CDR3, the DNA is TGTGCCAGCAGCTTAACGGGACAAGGGACAGGTTCACCCCTCCACTTT.